This passage covers 3 T cell receptor beta chains from one sample sequenced in a study of CD8+ T cells in alopecia areata. Reverse transcription of extracted RNA yielded cDNA, which provided the sequencing template. Measured with immunoSEQ multiplex PCR; TCRdb has only the in-frame clones, and not every one. The data contain over 150,000 clones, 58% of them singletons. Treatment meaning: oral pan-JAK inhibitor, 5-10 mg twice daily. This sample comprised CD4+ T cells sorted from blood, obtained at week 24, from a patient treated with tofacitinib. The receptor source for this set is a human donor with alopecia areata.

This clone was counted once. V gene TRBV27 combines with J gene TRBJ1-5; TRBD1 is a possible D gene (6 bases). CDR1 MNHEY and CDR2 SMNVEV come from the germline V gene (reference sequence). Trimming pared 4 bases from V and 0 bases from J, leaving 13 bases between. This CDR3 region has 16 residues. The CDR3 DNA is TGTGCCAGCAGTTCTAGGACAGCGACTAGCAATCAGCCCCAGCATTTT. Translated: CASSSRTATSNQPQHF.

The chain combines TRBV18 with TRBJ2-5; 7 positions match TRBD1. Losses at the gene ends were 4 bases for V and 5 bases for J; bases not matched to a gene: 13. The CDR3 runs 16 residues. CDR1 KGHSH and CDR2 LQKENI come from the germline V gene. Written as DNA, the CDR3 is TGTGCCAGCTCACTCCCATCCAACAGGGGAATGGAGACCCAGTACTTC. This sequence encodes CASSLPSNRGMETQYF.

This clone has a handful of counts. The V call is TRBV5-4, the J call TRBJ2-5; a weak D match, TRBD1 (6 bases). The CDR3 loop spans 13 amino acids. The germline CDR1 and CDR2 sequences are SGHNT and YYREEE (reference sequence). Deletions cut 0 bases from V and 4 bases from J, with 7 bases between. The CDR3 nucleotides read TGTGCCAGCAGCTTGGGAGGGGGAGAGACCCAGTACTTC. Translation: CASSLGGGETQYF.